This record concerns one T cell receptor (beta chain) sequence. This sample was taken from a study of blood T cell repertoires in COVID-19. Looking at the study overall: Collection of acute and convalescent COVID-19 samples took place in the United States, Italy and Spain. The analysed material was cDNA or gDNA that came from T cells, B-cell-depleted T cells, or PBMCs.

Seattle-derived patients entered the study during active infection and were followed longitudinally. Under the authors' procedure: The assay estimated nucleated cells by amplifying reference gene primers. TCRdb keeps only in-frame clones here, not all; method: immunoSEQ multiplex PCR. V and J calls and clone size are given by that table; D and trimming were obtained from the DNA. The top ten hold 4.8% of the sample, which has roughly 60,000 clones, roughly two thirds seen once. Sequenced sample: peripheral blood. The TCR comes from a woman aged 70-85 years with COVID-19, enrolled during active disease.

This CDR3 is CASSYTGDTEAFF. The CDR3 nucleotides read TGTGCCAGCAGCTATACCGGGGACACTGAAGCTTTCTTT. V and J are TRBV11-2 and TRBJ1-1; no clear D. This CDR3 has 13 amino acids. With 4 bases removed from V and 3 bases from J, the gap between germline ends came to 9 bases. Germline assignment: CDR1 SGHAT and CDR2 FQNNGV.